These T cell receptor beta chains were read from a single sample in a study of cytomegalovirus exposure and HLA in healthy donors. Only in-frame clones appear in the TCRdb table, and some are missing; sequencing was by immunoSEQ multiplex PCR. The sample lists about 100,000 clones; under 80% were seen once. Sample: PBMCs. These receptors all come from a man aged 40-49 years in good health and CMV-seropositive. Both conserved end residues are part of each CDR3. Each record gives: clone size, V gene, J gene, D gene, CDR3 DNA, CDR3 protein. The D gene is left open where the match is weak. Not all rows give a size; the values are once, few, many and, for expanded clones, a class.

clone_size: once; v_call: TRBV6-1; j_call: TRBJ2-7; d_call: NA; cdr3_nt: TGTGCCAGCAGTGTAATTTACGAGCAGTACTTC; cdr3_aa: CASSVIYEQYF
clone_size: NA; v_call: TRBV4-2; j_call: TRBJ2-7; d_call: NA; cdr3_nt: TGTGCCAGCAGCCAAGGGGGGGCTAGCGGTACCTACGAGCAGTACTTC; cdr3_aa: CASSQGGASGTYEQYF
clone_size: NA; v_call: TRBV10-2; j_call: TRBJ2-3; d_call: TRBD2; cdr3_nt: TGCGCCAGCAGCCCACTAGCGGGGGTTACAGATACGCAGTATTTT; cdr3_aa: CASSPLAGVTDTQYF
clone_size: few; v_call: TRBV10-2; j_call: TRBJ2-5; d_call: TRBD1; cdr3_nt: TGCGCCAGCAGTGAGTTTACAGGGGAAGGAGAGACCCAGTACTTC; cdr3_aa: CASSEFTGEGETQYF
clone_size: NA; v_call: TRBV28; j_call: TRBJ2-3; d_call: NA; cdr3_nt: TGTGCCAGCAGTTGGGGGGCAGATACGCAGTATTTT; cdr3_aa: CASSWGADTQYF
clone_size: once; v_call: TRBV5-1; j_call: TRBJ2-7; d_call: NA; cdr3_nt: TGCGCCAGCAGCCCGGCAGTGAATCAGGCCTACGAGCAGTACTTC; cdr3_aa: CASSPAVNQAYEQYF
clone_size: NA; v_call: TRBV5-4; j_call: TRBJ2-1; d_call: TRBD1; cdr3_nt: TGTGCCAGCAGCTCGGGACAGGGGGCCGATGAGCAGTTCTTC; cdr3_aa: CASSSGQGADEQFF
clone_size: once; v_call: TRBV7-2; j_call: TRBJ2-1; d_call: TRBD2; cdr3_nt: TGTGCCAGCAGCACCGGACCGGGACTAGCGCACAATGAGCAGTTCTTC; cdr3_aa: CASSTGPGLAHNEQFF
clone_size: NA; v_call: TRBV2; j_call: TRBJ2-7; d_call: NA; cdr3_nt: TGTGCCAGCATCCACGCGACTTCCTACGAGCAGTACTTC; cdr3_aa: CASIHATSYEQYF
clone_size: NA; v_call: TRBV7-9; j_call: TRBJ2-1; d_call: NA; cdr3_nt: TGTGCCAGCAGCTTAGCCCCTCAGCCGGGGTACAATGAGCAGTTCTTC; cdr3_aa: CASSLAPQPGYNEQFF
clone_size: NA; v_call: TRBV7-9; j_call: TRBJ2-2; d_call: NA; cdr3_nt: TGTGCCAGCAGCTTTTTGTCAGGCACCGGGGAGCTGTTTTTT; cdr3_aa: CASSFLSGTGELFF
clone_size: NA; v_call: TRBV5-5; j_call: TRBJ1-1; d_call: NA; cdr3_nt: TGTGCCAGCAGCTTGTTGGGAGCCACTGAAGCTTTCTTT; cdr3_aa: CASSLLGATEAFF
clone_size: NA; v_call: TRBV7-8; j_call: TRBJ2-1; d_call: NA; cdr3_nt: TGTGCCAGCAGCATTTATGGGGGCTACTACAATGAGCAGTTCTTC; cdr3_aa: CASSIYGGYYNEQFF
clone_size: few; v_call: TRBV10-3; j_call: TRBJ2-4; d_call: NA; cdr3_nt: TGTGCCATCAGTCCTGACAGAAACATTCAGTACTTC; cdr3_aa: CAISPDRNIQYF
clone_size: NA; v_call: TRBV7-9; j_call: TRBJ2-5; d_call: TRBD2; cdr3_nt: TGTGCCAGCAGCATGGGACTAGCGGGAACGGAGACCCAGTACTTC; cdr3_aa: CASSMGLAGTETQYF
clone_size: NA; v_call: TRBV19; j_call: TRBJ1-5; d_call: NA; cdr3_nt: TGTGCCAGTAGTATCAGACAGTATGATAGCAATCAGCCCCAGCATTTT; cdr3_aa: CASSIRQYDSNQPQHF
clone_size: NA; v_call: TRBV7-8; j_call: TRBJ2-5; d_call: TRBD2; cdr3_nt: TGTGCCAGCAGGCCAGTAGGATCTAGCGGGGGCCAAGAGACCCAGTACTTC; cdr3_aa: CASRPVGSSGGQETQYF
clone_size: NA; v_call: TRBV4-1; j_call: TRBJ1-2; d_call: NA; cdr3_nt: TGCGCCAGCAGCCAAGATCCTGAGGTTTACGGCTACACCTTC; cdr3_aa: CASSQDPEVYGYTF
clone_size: NA; v_call: TRBV4-2; j_call: TRBJ2-3; d_call: TRBD2; cdr3_nt: TGTGCCAGCAGCCAAGCCAGCGGGGGGGCCGGCACAGATACGCAGTATTTT; cdr3_aa: CASSQASGGAGTDTQYF
clone_size: NA; v_call: TRBV6-1; j_call: TRBJ1-1; d_call: NA; cdr3_nt: TGTGCCAGCACGGTGCCTGGGGCAGGTGTAACTGAAGCTTTCTTT; cdr3_aa: CASTVPGAGVTEAFF
clone_size: NA; v_call: TRBV5-1; j_call: TRBJ2-1; d_call: NA; cdr3_nt: TGCGCCAGCAGCTCTGGTGCCCTACTCAATGAGCAGTTCTTC; cdr3_aa: CASSSGALLNEQFF
clone_size: NA; v_call: TRBV7-9; j_call: TRBJ1-3; d_call: TRBD1; cdr3_nt: TGTTCCAGCAGCCAGCCTCGGGACAGCTCTGGAAACACCATATATTTT; cdr3_aa: CSSSQPRDSSGNTIYF
clone_size: NA; v_call: TRBV6-5; j_call: TRBJ1-1; d_call: TRBD1; cdr3_nt: TGTGCCAGCAGTCTGGTACAGGGGGCTGAAGCTTTCTTT; cdr3_aa: CASSLVQGAEAFF
clone_size: NA; v_call: TRBV5-1; j_call: TRBJ2-5; d_call: NA; cdr3_nt: TGCGCCAGCAGCTTTTCGCCGACGAAGGGGGAGACCCAGTACTTC; cdr3_aa: CASSFSPTKGETQYF
clone_size: few; v_call: TRBV27; j_call: TRBJ1-4; d_call: TRBD1; cdr3_nt: TGTGCCAGCAGGCCTACAGGGGGAGCTAATGAAAAACTGTTTTTT; cdr3_aa: CASRPTGGANEKLFF
clone_size: NA; v_call: TRBV29-1; j_call: TRBJ2-1; d_call: TRBD2; cdr3_nt: TGCAGCGTTTCACTAGCGGGAGGGGTCTCCTACAATGAGCAGTTCTTC; cdr3_aa: CSVSLAGGVSYNEQFF
clone_size: few; v_call: TRBV11-3; j_call: TRBJ2-3; d_call: TRBD2; cdr3_nt: TGTGCCAGCAGCGCAACCGGGACTACGGTTGCAGATACGCAGTATTTT; cdr3_aa: CASSATGTTVADTQYF
clone_size: few; v_call: TRBV15; j_call: TRBJ2-3; d_call: TRBD2; cdr3_nt: TGTGCCACCAGCAGAGCTCCGGGAGGTAGGGCAGATACGCAGTATTTT; cdr3_aa: CATSRAPGGRADTQYF
clone_size: NA; v_call: TRBV5-6; j_call: TRBJ1-1; d_call: TRBD1; cdr3_nt: TGTGCCAGCAGCCTTTACGGACAGGCACTGAACACTGAAGCTTTCTTT; cdr3_aa: CASSLYGQALNTEAFF
clone_size: NA; v_call: TRBV12-5; j_call: TRBJ2-5; d_call: NA; cdr3_nt: TGTGCTAGTGGTTATCCGGGGGGCGAGGTGCAGTACTTC; cdr3_aa: CASGYPGGEVQYF
clone_size: NA; v_call: TRBV28; j_call: TRBJ1-2; d_call: NA; cdr3_nt: TGTGCCAGCAGCCTACCTCTGGGGCGAGGCTACACCTTC; cdr3_aa: CASSLPLGRGYTF
clone_size: once; v_call: TRBV7-8; j_call: TRBJ2-7; d_call: NA; cdr3_nt: TGTGCCAGCAGCCTCCGAGGCCCCTCCTACGAGCAGTACTTC; cdr3_aa: CASSLRGPSYEQYF
clone_size: few; v_call: TRBV27; j_call: TRBJ2-2; d_call: TRBD2; cdr3_nt: TGTGCCAGCAGGCTAGCGGGAGGGTCCATCGGGGAGCTGTTTTTT; cdr3_aa: CASRLAGGSIGELFF
clone_size: NA; v_call: TRBV5-4; j_call: TRBJ2-2; d_call: TRBD1; cdr3_nt: TGTGCCAGCAGCCGCCGTGGACAGGGAAAAGTGGCCGGGGAGCTGTTTTTT; cdr3_aa: CASSRRGQGKVAGELFF
clone_size: NA; v_call: TRBV4-3; j_call: TRBJ2-3; d_call: NA; cdr3_nt: TGCGCCAGCAGCCGAGGTAGTTTCGATACGCAGTATTTT; cdr3_aa: CASSRGSFDTQYF
clone_size: NA; v_call: TRBV4-1; j_call: TRBJ1-1; d_call: NA; cdr3_nt: TGCGCCAGCAGCCAAGAGCGAGCCGCAAACACTGAAGCTTTCTTT; cdr3_aa: CASSQERAANTEAFF
clone_size: NA; v_call: TRBV29-1; j_call: TRBJ1-1; d_call: TRBD1; cdr3_nt: TGCAGCGTTGAAGCAACAGGGGTGAACACTGAAGCTTTCTTT; cdr3_aa: CSVEATGVNTEAFF
clone_size: few; v_call: TRBV7-2; j_call: TRBJ2-5; d_call: TRBD2; cdr3_nt: TGTGCCAGCAGCTTCGGGGGGGGGCGGACCCAGTACTTC; cdr3_aa: CASSFGGGRTQYF
clone_size: once; v_call: TRBV5-4; j_call: TRBJ1-2; d_call: TRBD1; cdr3_nt: TGTGCCAGCAGCCCCTGGGACAGGGATGGGGACACCTTC; cdr3_aa: CASSPWDRDGDTF
clone_size: once; v_call: TRBV9; j_call: TRBJ2-3; d_call: NA; cdr3_nt: TGTGCCAGCAGCGTTAGCGGAACTAGCACAGATACGCAGTATTTT; cdr3_aa: CASSVSGTSTDTQYF
clone_size: NA; v_call: TRBV19; j_call: TRBJ2-1; d_call: TRBD1; cdr3_nt: TGTGCCAGTAGGAGGGGACAGGGCGACTATGAGCAGTTCTTC; cdr3_aa: CASRRGQGDYEQFF
clone_size: NA; v_call: TRBV2; j_call: TRBJ2-3; d_call: TRBD2; cdr3_nt: TGTGCCAGCAGTAGCGGGGGGGCAGATACGCAGTATTTT; cdr3_aa: CASSSGGADTQYF